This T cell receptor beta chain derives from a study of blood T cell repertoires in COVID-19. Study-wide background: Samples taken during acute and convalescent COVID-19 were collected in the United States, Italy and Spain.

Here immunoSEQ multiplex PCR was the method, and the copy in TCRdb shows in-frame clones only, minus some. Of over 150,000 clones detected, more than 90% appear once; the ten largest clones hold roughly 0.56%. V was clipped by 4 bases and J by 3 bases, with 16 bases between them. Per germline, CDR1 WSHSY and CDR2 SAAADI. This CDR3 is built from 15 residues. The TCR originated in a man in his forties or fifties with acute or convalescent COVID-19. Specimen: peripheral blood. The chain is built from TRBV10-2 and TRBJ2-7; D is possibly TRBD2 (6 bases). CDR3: CASSAGSGGIYEQYF. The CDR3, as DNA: TGCGCCAGCAGTGCGGGTAGCGGAGGGATCTACGAGCAGTACTTC.